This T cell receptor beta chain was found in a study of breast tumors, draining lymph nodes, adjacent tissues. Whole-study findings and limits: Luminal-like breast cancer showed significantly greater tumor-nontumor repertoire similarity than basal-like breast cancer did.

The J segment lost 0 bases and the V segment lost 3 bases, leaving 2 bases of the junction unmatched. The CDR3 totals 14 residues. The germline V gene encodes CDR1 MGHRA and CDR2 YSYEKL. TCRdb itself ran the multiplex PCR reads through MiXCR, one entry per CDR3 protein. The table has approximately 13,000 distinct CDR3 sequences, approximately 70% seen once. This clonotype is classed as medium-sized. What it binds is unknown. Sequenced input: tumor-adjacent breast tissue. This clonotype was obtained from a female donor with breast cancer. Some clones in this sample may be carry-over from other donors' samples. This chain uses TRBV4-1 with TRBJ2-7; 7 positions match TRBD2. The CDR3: CASSHTSDSYEQYF. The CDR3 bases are TGCGCCAGCAGCCATACTAGCGACTCCTACGAGCAGTACTTC.